This TCR beta chain stems from a study of cytotoxic CD8 clonotypes in ibrutinib-treated CLL. Overall study results and limits: Public clonotypes (which were uncommon) either contracted or remained stable on treatment. Ibrutinib response saw clonality rise, and progression saw it return toward baseline.

The table came from immunoSEQ multiplex PCR; TCRdb's copy has only in-frame clones and leaves some out. This table holds 200,000 to 250,000 clones, 70% found once. With respect to this clone: Its antigen is unknown.

The sequencing used PBMCs, collected after 24 months of ibrutinib treatment. The sequence was collected from a human donor with chronic lymphocytic leukemia.

CDR3 protein: CASSPSDRDQHF. In nucleotides, the CDR3 is TGTGCCAGCAGTCCCTCGGACAGGGACCAGCATTTT. V usage is TRBV6-6 and J usage is TRBJ1-5, with 8 bases identical to TRBD1. Per germline, CDR1 MNHNY and CDR2 SVGAGI (reference sequence). The J segment lost 12 bases and the V segment lost 5 bases, leaving 6 bases of the junction unmatched. This CDR3 is built from 12 residues.